The 2 T cell receptor beta chains presented below share a single source sample, sequenced in a study of shared clonotypes between healthy human individuals. Profiling relied on immunoSEQ multiplex PCR, and the TCRdb table lists in-frame clones only, not all of them. The sample contains 2 million to 2.5 million clones, 85% to 95% of which appear only once. Material for sequencing was naive CD4+ T cells from PBMCs. Subset given: CD45RA+ positively selected. The source is a man aged 18 to 30 in good health. Some clones in this sample may be carry-over from other donors' samples.

The V gene is TRBV10-3, the J gene TRBJ2-1; maybe TRBD2 (5 bases). Germline assignment: CDR1 ENHRY and CDR2 SYGVKD. There are 16 residues in the CDR3. V lost 5 bases and J 0 bases, leaving 14 bases between the germline ends. The chain's CDR3 is CAISSLAASSYNEQFF. The CDR3 DNA reads as TGTGCCATCAGTAGCCTAGCCGCCAGCTCCTACAATGAGCAGTTCTTC.

As regards this clone: Other DNA sequences within the sample encode an identical CDR3. The V and J genes are TRBV5-1 and TRBJ2-2; D is uncertain. CDR3 length equals 12 residues. Deletions cut 4 bases from V and 5 bases from J, with 6 bases between. Germline V gives CDR1 SGHRS, CDR2 YFSETQ. CDR3 loop: CASSPLTGELFF. CDR3 bases: TGCGCCAGCAGCCCCCTTACCGGGGAGCTGTTTTTT.